This TCR beta chain originates from a study of blood T cell repertoires in COVID-19. Study summary: The origin of the acute and convalescent COVID-19 samples was the United States, Italy and Spain. Sources were T cells, B-cell-depleted T cells, or PBMCs; the material itself was cDNA or gDNA.

Followed over time, Seattle patients had been enrolled while infection was active. Under the authors' procedure: Amplifying reference gene primers gave estimates of nucleated cell counts. Repertoires were generated with immunoSEQ multiplex PCR, while TCRdb's copy carries only in-frame clones and drops some. V, J and clone size were drawn from that table, and D and trimming were deduced from the DNA. The sample carries about 160,000 clones, 65% to 90% recorded once. Sequenced: peripheral blood. This TCR derives from a woman aged 40-49 years with COVID-19, enrolled during active disease.

CDR3 protein: CASSRKGAGSTDTQYF. The CDR3 DNA reads as TGTGCCAGCAGCCGTAAGGGGGCCGGGAGCACAGATACGCAGTATTTT. The chain has TRBV7-6 and TRBJ2-3, with 7 bases fitting TRBD1. The CDR3 contains 16 residues. V was pared by 5 bases and J by 0 bases, with 8 bases of the junction left unmatched. Looked up from germline, CDR1 is SGHVS and CDR2 is FNYEAQ.